This T cell receptor beta chain was retrieved from a study of T cells in Graves' hyperthyroidism and ophthalmopathy. Pregnant or lactating patients were excluded, as were those with uncontrolled infection or other autoimmune disease. Diagnosing involved the use of clinical symptoms, serum thyroxine and TRAb, thyroid ultrasound and orbital computed tomography. From approximately 9.1 ml of fresh peripheral blood, PBMCs were isolated. RNA transcripts yielded amplified TCR beta CDR3 regions. During a first-round RT-PCR of the TCR CDR3, the HTBI primer set was used. TCRdb independently ran MiXCR on the multiplex PCR reads; one entry per CDR3 protein. This sample has roughly 640,000 distinct CDR3 sequences; more than 15% occur once, and the top ten carry about 3.5%. This CDR3 region has 14 residues. Germline CDR1 is SGHTA and CDR2 is FQGTGA. Between the trimmed V and J ends, which lost 5 bases and 3 bases, there was a span of 8 bases.

This clonotype was counted a few times. The sequenced sample consisted of blood. The chain carries TRBV7-3 and TRBJ2-6; D could derive from TRBD1 or TRBD2 (5 bases each). The receptor was isolated from a woman in her thirties or forties with Graves' ophthalmopathy. CDR3 amino acids: CASSVGVGANVLTF. CDR3 nucleotide sequence: TGTGCCAGCAGCGTGGGGGTTGGGGCCAACGTCCTGACTTTC. The entire variable domain, with the rest obtained from reference TRBV7-3 and TRBJ2-6, is as follows: GAGVSQTPSNKVTEKGKYVELRCDPISGHTALYWYRQSLGQGPEFLIYFQGTGAADDSGLPNDRFFAVRPEGSVSTLKIQRTERGDSAVYLCASSVGVGANVLTFGAGSRLTVL.